This entry lists 5 T cell receptor beta chains sequenced from one sample in a study of blood T cell repertoires in COVID-19. Repertoires were generated with immunoSEQ multiplex PCR, while TCRdb's copy carries only in-frame clones and drops some. The sample lists more than 300,000 clones; 70% to 90% were seen once. The sample taken for sequencing was PBMCs or T cells enriched from blood (not recorded which). These receptors were taken from a man between 35 and 55 years old in a cohort exposed to, infected with or recovered from COVID-19 (not recorded which).

The chain is built from TRBV19 and TRBJ2-5, with D perhaps TRBD1 (5 bases). V shed 4 bases and J shed 4 bases, with 10 bases lying between them. The germline CDR1 and CDR2 sequences are LNHDA and SQIVND (reference sequence). The CDR3 sequence is 13 residues long. The CDR3 bases are TGTGCCAGTAGTACCAGGGAAGGAGAGACCCAGTACTTC. Residues: CASSTREGETQYF. Supplemented by reference TRBV19 and TRBJ2-5, the full variable domain reads DGGITQSPKYLFRKEGQNVTLSCEQNLNHDAMYWYRQDPGQGLRLIYYSQIVNDFQKGDIAEGYSVSREKKESFPLTVTSAQKNPTAFYLCASSTREGETQYFGPGTRLLVL.

The V and J genes are TRBV4-1 and TRBJ2-7, with 7 bases matching TRBD2. V shed 0 bases and J 1 base; nucleotides not matched to a gene: 3. Germline V gene lookup returns CDR1 MGHRA and CDR2 YSYEKL. This CDR3 spans 15 amino acids. As DNA, the CDR3 is TGCGCCAGCAGCCAAGAGGGGGGGTCTTCCTACGAGCAGTACTTC. This gives the protein CASSQEGGSSYEQYF.

The J gene is TRBJ1-1, the V gene TRBV28; D is possibly TRBD1 (5 bases). Germline V gene sequence: CDR1 MDHEN, CDR2 SYDVKM. The length of the CDR3 is 14 residues. Trimming pared 3 bases from V and 1 base from J, leaving 9 bases between. CDR3 amino acids: CASSFRGGNTEAFF. DNA for the CDR3: TGTGCCAGCAGTTTCCGGGGGGGGAACACTGAAGCTTTCTTT.

The V call is TRBV5-4, the J call TRBJ1-1; D is unresolved. CDR3 length: 12 residues. The germline CDR1 and CDR2 sequences are SGHNT and YYREEE (reference sequence). Trimming stripped 1 base from V and 5 bases from J, with 6 bases between. The CDR3 spells CASSLFRTEAFF. The DNA for the CDR3 is TGTGCCAGCAGCTTGTTCAGGACTGAAGCTTTCTTT.

The rearrangement links TRBV19 to TRBJ1-2, with 11 bases aligning to TRBD1. V trimming: 5 bases; J trimming: 8 bases; junction bases outside the gene matches: 13. From germline, CDR1 is LNHDA and CDR2 SQIVND (reference sequence). CDR3 length: 16 residues. CDR3 nucleotides: TGTGCCAGTAGTCTCTCGGGACAGGGGGTTACTTGGGGCTACACCTTC. This encodes CASSLSGQGVTWGYTF. Based on the CDR3 plus reference TRBV19 and TRBJ1-2, the full variable domain is DGGITQSPKYLFRKEGQNVTLSCEQNLNHDAMYWYRQDPGQGLRLIYYSQIVNDFQKGDIAEGYSVSREKKESFPLTVTSAQKNPTAFYLCASSLSGQGVTWGYTFGSGTRLTVV.